A selection of T cell receptor beta chains follows, all from one sample in a study of control samples from healthy donors and cancer patients. The protocol was immunoSEQ multiplex PCR, while the TCRdb copy is restricted to in-frame clones and leaves out a portion. This sample has 50,000 to 55,000 clones, with roughly 87% found just once. The sequencing input was PBMCs. Every receptor here comes from a man aged 60-69 years with head and neck cancer. Each CDR3 is given with its conserved first and last residue. Each record gives: V gene, clone size, D gene, J gene, CDR3 DNA, CDR3 protein. A D gene is named only where the DNA matches it firmly. The size of a clone is reported for some rows only, either as once, few or many, or as a class for expanded clones.

V: TRBV18
size: -
D: -
J: TRBJ2-6
DNA: TGTGCCAGCTCACCCGAGATCGTGGGGGCCAACGTCCTGACTTTC
CDR3: CASSPEIVGANVLTF

V: TRBV7-2
size: -
D: TRBD1
J: TRBJ1-6
DNA: TGTGCCAGCAGCGCGGGACAGGGGTATAATTCACCCCTCCACTTT
CDR3: CASSAGQGYNSPLHF

V: TRBV27
size: -
D: -
J: TRBJ2-5
DNA: TGTGCCAGCAGTTTACGGGCTACCCAAGAGACCCAGTACTTC
CDR3: CASSLRATQETQYF

V: TRBV5-1
size: -
D: -
J: TRBJ1-1
DNA: TGCGCCAGCAGCTTGGCCTCGTGGCCATACCTCATGGCTGAAGCTTTCTTT
CDR3: CASSLASWPYLMAEAFF

V: TRBV6-5
size: once
D: TRBD1
J: TRBJ2-7
DNA: TGTGCCAGCAGTAGGGACAGGGGGGACGAGCAGTACTTC
CDR3: CASSRDRGDEQYF

V: TRBV5-1
size: few
D: TRBD2
J: TRBJ2-5
DNA: TGCGCCAGCAGCCTGACTAGCGGCCTCCAAGAGACCCAGTACTTC
CDR3: CASSLTSGLQETQYF

V: TRBV7-2
size: -
D: -
J: TRBJ2-2
DNA: TGTGCCAGCAGCCTGCGGTTGAGTGCGAACACCGGGGAGCTGTTTTTT
CDR3: CASSLRLSANTGELFF

V: TRBV19
size: few
D: -
J: TRBJ1-5
DNA: TGTGCCAGTAGAAACCCCTGGGCGGGGGGGAAAGGCAATCAGCCCCAGCATTTT
CDR3: CASRNPWAGGKGNQPQHF

V: TRBV7-9
size: -
D: TRBD1
J: TRBJ2-4
DNA: TGTGCCAGCAGCCTTTTCCTAGGACAGGGGTACATTCAGTACTTC
CDR3: CASSLFLGQGYIQYF

V: TRBV7-3
size: -
D: TRBD2
J: TRBJ2-5
DNA: TGTGCCAGCAGCTTTGGGGGTCCGGGAGGGCGAGGAGAGACCCAGTACTTC
CDR3: CASSFGGPGGRGETQYF

V: TRBV12-3/TRBV12-4
size: -
D: -
J: TRBJ2-7
DNA: TGTGCCAGCAGTTTGAGATCCTACGAGCAGTACTTC
CDR3: CASSLRSYEQYF

V: TRBV29-1
size: -
D: TRBD1
J: TRBJ1-1
DNA: TGCAGCGTCCAAGGGACAGGGTGGGGTTTCTTT
CDR3: CSVQGTGWGFF

V: TRBV7-3
size: -
D: -
J: TRBJ2-1
DNA: TGTGCCAGCAGCTTAACGAACGTGGCGGGAGAGCAGTTCTTC
CDR3: CASSLTNVAGEQFF

V: TRBV7-9
size: few
D: TRBD1
J: TRBJ1-3
DNA: TGTGCCAGCAGCTATCACAGGGGTGGAAACACCATATATTTT
CDR3: CASSYHRGGNTIYF

V: TRBV19
size: -
D: -
J: TRBJ1-4
DNA: TGTGCCAGTAGTGTCGACTGGGGGGGCGTGAATGAAAAACTGTTTTTT
CDR3: CASSVDWGGVNEKLFF

V: TRBV19
size: -
D: -
J: TRBJ1-5
DNA: TGTGCCAGTAGCTTATATTGGCCTCCGGAGGATCAGCCCCAGCATTTT
CDR3: CASSLYWPPEDQPQHF

V: TRBV7-9
size: -
D: TRBD1
J: TRBJ1-1
DNA: TGTGCCAGTGGACAAGGGACAGGGGAAGGTCGCACTGAAGCTTTCTTT
CDR3: CASGQGTGEGRTEAFF

V: TRBV2
size: -
D: -
J: TRBJ1-6
DNA: TGTGCCAGCAGGGCCGGCAGGGAGAATTCACCCCTCCACTTT
CDR3: CASRAGRENSPLHF

V: TRBV28
size: -
D: -
J: TRBJ2-7
DNA: TGTGCCAGCAGTGATATCAGGGGCGCACTTAACGAGCAGTACTTC
CDR3: CASSDIRGALNEQYF

V: TRBV5-1
size: -
D: TRBD2
J: TRBJ2-7
DNA: TGCGCCAGCAGCTTCGATGGGAGGGCCTACGAGCAGTACTTC
CDR3: CASSFDGRAYEQYF

V: TRBV3-1/TRBV3-2
size: -
D: -
J: TRBJ1-3
DNA: TGTGCCAGCAGCCCGTCGGGGACCTACTCTGGAAACACCATATATTTT
CDR3: CASSPSGTYSGNTIYF

V: TRBV30
size: -
D: -
J: TRBJ2-5
DNA: TGTGCCTGGAGAGCCATGGGGGGAGGAAAGACCCAGTACTTC
CDR3: CAWRAMGGGKTQYF

V: TRBV12-3/TRBV12-4
size: -
D: -
J: TRBJ2-1
DNA: TGTGCCACCCGGGGGGCCAATGAGCAGTTCTTC
CDR3: CATRGANEQFF

V: TRBV29-1
size: -
D: -
J: TRBJ1-2
DNA: TGCAGCGTCAACCGGGACCATGACTATGGCTACACCTTC
CDR3: CSVNRDHDYGYTF

V: TRBV5-4
size: -
D: TRBD2
J: TRBJ2-3
DNA: TGTGCCAGCAGCTTAGTCGGGAGGTCCCCTGATACGCAGTATTTT
CDR3: CASSLVGRSPDTQYF

V: TRBV18
size: -
D: -
J: TRBJ1-6
DNA: TGTGCCAGCTCAGACGGGTTAAATCGCTCACCCCTCCACTTT
CDR3: CASSDGLNRSPLHF

V: TRBV6-1
size: once
D: TRBD2
J: TRBJ2-5
DNA: TGTGCCAGCAGTGAAGCGAAGCGGGGGTGGTTAGAGACCCAGTACTTC
CDR3: CASSEAKRGWLETQYF

V: TRBV7-2
size: -
D: -
J: TRBJ1-3
DNA: TGTGCCAGCAGCCCAACCCCTACCGGGACCTCCTCTGGAAACACCATATATTTT
CDR3: CASSPTPTGTSSGNTIYF